Listed below are T cell receptor beta chains from one sample, sequenced in a study of blood T cell repertoires in COVID-19. Measured with immunoSEQ multiplex PCR; TCRdb has only the in-frame clones, and not every one. The sample includes nearly 200,000 clones, around nine tenths of them seen just once. The sequenced material came from peripheral blood. These receptors were obtained from a woman aged 40 to 50 who had recovered from COVID-19. Each CDR3 is given with its conserved first and last residue. Fields, in order: V gene, clone size, D gene, J gene, CDR3 protein, CDR3 DNA. A D gene is named only where the DNA matches it firmly. Clone size is stated in some rows and not others, as once, few, many or a class when expanded.

TRBV7-3,-,-,TRBJ2-3,CASSLSAAEDTQYF,TGTGCCAGCAGCTTATCTGCCGCCGAGGATACGCAGTATTTT
TRBV5-1,-,-,TRBJ2-7,CASSTQGWRFYEQYF,TGCGCCAGCAGCACCCAGGGATGGCGCTTCTACGAGCAGTACTTC
TRBV4-1,-,-,TRBJ2-3,CASRHKVQGHTDTQYF,TGCGCCAGCAGACACAAGGTCCAGGGCCACACAGATACGCAGTATTTT
TRBV30,-,-,TRBJ1-1,CACRDTMNTEAFF,TGTGCCTGTCGGGACACCATGAACACTGAAGCTTTCTTT
TRBV27,-,TRBD1,TRBJ2-7,CASSFQPGQGTYEQYF,TGTGCCAGCAGTTTTCAGCCGGGACAGGGGACCTACGAGCAGTACTTC
TRBV2,-,-,TRBJ2-7,CASKEGANEQYF,TGTGCCAGCAAGGAGGGGGCGAACGAGCAGTACTTC
TRBV14,-,-,TRBJ1-4,CASSQGRQALNEKLFF,TGTGCCAGCAGCCAAGGACGACAGGCGCTTAATGAAAAACTGTTTTTT
TRBV3-1/TRBV3-2,-,-,TRBJ1-3,CASSQGTGSGNTIYF,TGTGCCAGCAGCCAAGGCACAGGCTCTGGAAACACCATATATTTT
TRBV10-2,-,-,TRBJ1-5,CASSETGVQISNQPQHF,TGCGCCAGCAGTGAGACCGGAGTGCAGATTAGCAATCAGCCCCAGCATTTT
TRBV27,-,-,TRBJ1-2,CASSGYGYTF,TGTGCCAGCAGCGGCTATGGCTACACCTTC
TRBV21-1,-,-,TRBJ2-3,CASSITGLAVSIADTQYF,TGTGCCAGCAGCATTACGGGACTAGCGGTCTCCATCGCAGATACGCAGTATTTT
TRBV30,-,-,TRBJ1-5,CAWSRVVGDQPQHF,TGTGCCTGGAGTCGCGTCGTCGGGGATCAGCCCCAGCATTTT
TRBV7-9,-,TRBD1,TRBJ2-7,CASSQSGQGLVAYEQYF,TGTGCCAGCAGCCAATCCGGACAGGGGCTCGTGGCCTACGAGCAGTACTTC
TRBV3-1/TRBV3-2,-,-,TRBJ1-5,CASSQTDQPQHF,TGTGCCAGCAGCCAGACAGATCAGCCCCAGCATTTT
TRBV19,-,TRBD1,TRBJ2-1,CASSIGQGIHEQFF,TGTGCCAGTAGTATAGGACAGGGTATCCATGAGCAGTTCTTC
TRBV21-1,-,-,TRBJ1-2,CASSKARTGDYGYTF,TGTGCCAGCAGCAAAGCCCGGACAGGGGACTATGGCTACACCTTC
TRBV30,few,TRBD1,TRBJ1-5,CAWSGQGGQPQHF,TGTGCCTGGAGCGGACAGGGCGGTCAGCCCCAGCATTTT
TRBV7-2,-,-,TRBJ2-3,CASSLDGGLRTDTQYF,TGTGCCAGCAGCTTAGATGGAGGACTGCGCACAGATACGCAGTATTTT
TRBV6-2/TRBV6-3,-,-,TRBJ1-1,CASSYSTAPSTEAFF,TGTGCCAGCAGTTACTCTACAGCCCCGTCCACTGAAGCTTTCTTT
TRBV7-9,few,-,TRBJ1-1,CASGGGRRTEAFF,TGTGCCAGCGGAGGAGGGAGACGCACTGAAGCTTTCTTT
TRBV29-1,-,-,TRBJ1-1,CSVEDSGTEAFF,TGCAGCGTTGAAGACTCAGGAACTGAAGCTTTCTTT
TRBV7-3,-,-,TRBJ2-3,CASSPTTVTDTQYF,TGTGCCAGCAGCCCTACCACGGTTACAGATACGCAGTATTTT
TRBV18,-,-,TRBJ1-5,CASTLRQESNQPQHF,TGTGCCAGCACCCTACGACAGGAGAGCAATCAGCCCCAGCATTTT
TRBV28,-,-,TRBJ1-1,CASSFVPGVNTEAFF,TGTGCCAGCAGTTTCGTTCCAGGGGTGAACACTGAAGCTTTCTTT
TRBV30,-,TRBD1,TRBJ2-5,CAWRDTGTVDF,TGTGCCTGGAGGGACACCGGGACAGTGGACTTC
TRBV21-1,-,-,TRBJ2-5,CASSSFCVAGQETQYF,TGTGCCAGCAGCTCCTTCTGTGTAGCGGGGCAAGAGACCCAGTACTTC
TRBV5-8,-,TRBD1,TRBJ2-5,CASSPGGGETQYF,TGTGCCAGCAGCCCAGGGGGCGGAGAGACCCAGTACTTC
TRBV5-1,-,TRBD2,TRBJ2-3,CASSGGVLAGRTDTQYF,TGCGCCAGCAGCGGTGGGGTACTAGCGGGACGTACAGATACGCAGTATTTT
TRBV15,-,TRBD2,TRBJ2-1,CATSRSSGRAVGQFF,TGTGCCACCAGCAGATCTAGCGGGAGGGCCGTTGGGCAGTTCTTC
TRBV7-9,-,-,TRBJ2-7,CASSQGSYEQYF,TGTGCCAGCAGCCAGGGATCCTACGAGCAGTACTTC
TRBV5-4,-,-,TRBJ2-2,CASSHSAGELFF,TGTGCCAGCAGCCACTCCGCCGGGGAGCTGTTTTTT
TRBV18,-,TRBD1,TRBJ1-1,CASSPQPGGWEPQGEAFF,TGTGCCAGCTCACCCCAACCAGGGGGTTGGGAACCACAGGGTGAAGCTTTCTTT
TRBV6-2/TRBV6-3,-,-,TRBJ2-3,CASSYRRQTDTQYF,TGTGCCAGCAGTTACCGAAGACAGACAGATACGCAGTATTTT
TRBV11-2,-,-,TRBJ2-7,CASSLGLRYEQYF,TGTGCCAGCAGCCTGGGACTCCGCTACGAGCAGTACTTC
TRBV4-3,-,TRBD1,TRBJ2-6,CASSQAWDSSGANVLTF,TGCGCCAGCAGCCAAGCTTGGGACAGCTCTGGGGCCAACGTCCTGACTTTC
TRBV2,-,-,TRBJ1-5,CASSEDSGSNQPQHF,TGTGCCAGCAGTGAGGACAGTGGTTCCAATCAGCCCCAGCATTTT
TRBV7-9,once,TRBD2,TRBJ2-7,CASSLDLAGGYEQYF,TGTGCCAGCAGCTTAGATCTAGCGGGAGGCTACGAGCAGTACTTC
TRBV5-5,-,-,TRBJ1-2,CASSLTLSKGYTF,TGTGCCAGCAGCCTAACGCTCTCGAAAGGCTACACCTTC
TRBV7-2,-,-,TRBJ1-1,CASSSGQFYDTEAFF,TGTGCCAGCAGCTCAGGACAGTTTTACGACACTGAAGCTTTCTTT
TRBV5-1,-,TRBD1,TRBJ2-2,CASSSGPGGGELFF,TGCGCCAGCAGCTCCGGGCCAGGGGGCGGGGAGCTGTTTTTT
TRBV30,-,TRBD1,TRBJ1-1,CAWRTQDRVNTEAFF,TGTGCCTGGAGGACTCAGGACAGGGTGAACACTGAAGCTTTCTTT
TRBV29-1,-,TRBD2,TRBJ2-3,CSVAKTSGSTDTQYF,TGCAGCGTGGCTAAGACTAGCGGGAGTACAGATACGCAGTATTTT
TRBV12-3/TRBV12-4,-,-,TRBJ2-1,CASSFDGGVGQFF,TGTGCCAGCAGTTTCGACGGCGGCGTTGGGCAGTTCTTC
TRBV12-3/TRBV12-4,-,-,TRBJ1-1,CASRATGSESAFF,TGTGCCAGCAGAGCCACAGGTTCGGAGAGCGCTTTCTTT
TRBV5-6,-,TRBD1,TRBJ1-3,CASSVFDRGIGNTIYF,TGTGCCAGCAGCGTTTTCGACAGGGGAATTGGAAACACCATATATTTT
TRBV4-1,-,-,TRBJ2-1,CASSQESGYNEQFF,TGCGCCAGCAGCCAAGAATCCGGGTACAATGAGCAGTTCTTC
TRBV7-9,-,TRBD1,TRBJ1-2,CASSLADRGLGGYTF,TGTGCCAGCAGCTTAGCGGATAGGGGGCTCGGCGGCTACACCTTC
TRBV19,-,TRBD2,TRBJ2-5,CASSPRLSGGQETQYF,TGTGCCAGTAGTCCTAGACTAAGCGGGGGCCAAGAGACCCAGTACTTC
TRBV12-3/TRBV12-4,-,TRBD1,TRBJ1-2,CASSRTGRGYTF,TGTGCCAGCAGTCGGACAGGGAGAGGCTACACCTTC
TRBV13,-,TRBD2,TRBJ2-1,CASSFTPKTSDVYNEQFF,TGTGCCAGCAGCTTTACCCCGAAGACTAGCGATGTGTACAATGAGCAGTTCTTC
TRBV10-3,-,TRBD2,TRBJ2-3,CAISEGGPGAGGRADTQYF,TGTGCCATCAGTGAGGGTGGCCCGGGAGCGGGAGGACGAGCAGATACGCAGTATTTT
TRBV28,-,-,TRBJ2-6,CASSLFGSGANVLTF,TGTGCCAGCAGTTTATTCGGTTCCGGGGCCAACGTCCTGACTTTC